A selection of T cell receptor beta chains follows, all from one sample in a study of blood T cell repertoires in COVID-19. Libraries were prepared by immunoSEQ multiplex PCR; TCRdb keeps only in-frame clonotypes and omits some of them. The data contain 140,000 to 150,000 clones, around 87% of them seen just once; the ten biggest clones take up 37%. Source material: peripheral blood. Receptor source: a man aged 50 or older who had recovered from COVID-19. Both conserved end residues are part of each CDR3. D genes are given only for firm matches. Size is omitted from some rows. Given values are once, few, many or a class for expanded clones.

TRBJ2-7 | - | - | TRBV2 | CASSEQGGEQYF | TGTGCCAGCAGTGAACAGGGGGGCGAGCAGTACTTC
TRBJ1-4 | - | TRBD1 | TRBV5-1 | CASSSQASGQGSEKLFF | TGCGCCAGCAGCTCGCAAGCTTCGGGACAGGGGTCTGAAAAACTGTTTTTT
TRBJ2-3 | - | TRBD2 | TRBV5-1 | CASSLVLAGRTDTQYF | TGCGCCAGCAGCTTGGTCCTAGCGGGACGCACAGATACGCAGTATTTT
TRBJ1-5 | - | - | TRBV15 | CATSRDRGRGQPQHF | TGTGCCACCAGCAGAGATAGGGGGAGGGGTCAGCCCCAGCATTTT
TRBJ1-1 | once | - | TRBV4-1 | CASSQWLRENTEAFF | TGCGCCAGCAGCCAATGGCTGAGGGAGAACACTGAAGCTTTCTTT
TRBJ2-2 | - | - | TRBV27 | CASSLWGGRGTGELFF | TGTGCCAGCAGTTTATGGGGGGGCCGGGGCACCGGGGAGCTGTTTTTT
TRBJ2-3 | - | - | TRBV21-1 | CASSKVTQLNTDTQYF | TGTGCCAGCAGCAAAGTGACTCAACTCAACACAGATACGCAGTATTTT
TRBJ1-2 | - | TRBD1 | TRBV7-2 | CASSPWTGGRNYGYTF | TGTGCCAGCAGCCCTTGGACAGGGGGCAGGAACTATGGCTACACCTTC
TRBJ1-4 | - | - | TRBV19 | CASRNLGATNEKLFF | TGTGCCAGTAGAAATTTAGGAGCAACTAATGAAAAACTGTTTTTT
TRBJ1-6 | - | - | TRBV19 | CASLPRTDYNSPLHF | TGTGCCAGTTTGCCCCGGACAGACTATAATTCACCCCTCCACTTT
TRBJ1-5 | - | - | TRBV6-1 | CASSEAWQYNQPQHF | TGTGCCAGCAGTGAAGCTTGGCAGTATAATCAGCCCCAGCATTTT
TRBJ1-1 | - | TRBD1 | TRBV20-1 | CSAPTGFLSFF | TGCAGTGCCCCGACAGGGTTTTTATCTTTCTTT
TRBJ2-3 | - | TRBD2 | TRBV7-2 | CASSLAGGARNTQYF | TGTGCCAGCAGCTTAGCCGGGGGGGCGCGGAATACGCAGTATTTT
TRBJ2-7 | - | TRBD1 | TRBV5-5 | CASSLGFGQGAYEQYF | TGTGCCAGCAGTTTAGGTTTTGGTCAGGGGGCCTACGAGCAGTACTTC
TRBJ2-7 | - | - | TRBV6-5 | CASIWQNTYEQYF | TGTGCCAGCATTTGGCAGAACACCTACGAGCAGTACTTC
TRBJ2-7 | - | - | TRBV18 | CASSPPHGGYEQYF | TGTGCCAGCTCACCACCTCACGGGGGCTACGAGCAGTACTTC
TRBJ1-4 | once | - | TRBV4-3 | CASSQDWQGRIEKLFF | TGCGCCAGCAGCCAAGATTGGCAGGGGCGGATTGAAAAACTGTTTTTT
TRBJ2-2 | - | - | TRBV6-5 | CASSSSGGDGELFF | TGTGCCAGCAGTTCCTCCGGGGGTGACGGAGAGCTGTTTTTT
TRBJ2-7 | few | TRBD1 | TRBV5-5 | CASSLGPGGGDEQYF | TGTGCCAGCAGCTTGGGCCCAGGGGGCGGCGACGAGCAGTACTTC
TRBJ2-7 | - | TRBD1 | TRBV4-1 | CASSRDRGLYEQYF | TGCGCCAGCAGCAGGGACAGGGGCCTTTACGAGCAGTACTTC
TRBJ2-5 | - | - | TRBV9 | CASSVSPSTQEVHQETQYF | TGTGCCAGCAGCGTGAGCCCCTCAACCCAGGAAGTGCACCAAGAGACCCAGTACTTC
TRBJ2-7 | - | - | TRBV5-4 | CASSIDRDSGSYEQYF | TGTGCCAGCAGCATAGATAGGGACTCCGGCTCCTACGAGCAGTACTTC
TRBJ2-5 | - | - | TRBV6-4 | CASSDQTRVRETQYF | TGTGCCAGCAGTGACCAGACCAGGGTAAGGGAGACCCAGTACTTC
TRBJ2-5 | once | TRBD1 | TRBV19 | CASSTAQGETQYF | TGTGCCAGTAGTACCGCACAGGGGGAGACCCAGTACTTC
TRBJ1-1 | - | TRBD1 | TRBV7-2 | CASSLRTGGGTEAFF | TGTGCCAGCAGCTTACGGACAGGGGGCGGGACTGAAGCTTTCTTT
TRBJ2-3 | - | TRBD2 | TRBV7-9 | CASSLGGSGPITDTQYF | TGTGCCAGCAGCTTAGGCGGTAGCGGGCCTATAACAGATACGCAGTATTTT
TRBJ2-3 | - | - | TRBV9 | CASSVGWDTSTDTQYF | TGTGCCAGCAGCGTAGGGTGGGACACTAGCACAGATACGCAGTATTTT
TRBJ2-2 | - | - | TRBV5-4 | CASSSSWGVNTGELFF | TGTGCCAGCAGCAGTTCATGGGGAGTGAACACCGGGGAGCTGTTTTTT
TRBJ2-7 | once | TRBD1 | TRBV5-1 | CASSLAPGQGYEQYF | TGCGCCAGCAGCTTGGCCCCGGGACAGGGCTACGAGCAGTACTTC
TRBJ1-4 | - | - | TRBV3-1/TRBV3-2 | CASSPHLTAEKLFF | TGTGCCAGCAGCCCCCATTTGACAGCTGAAAAACTGTTTTTT
TRBJ1-1 | few | - | TRBV10-3 | CAISEGRVQGNTEAFF | TGTGCCATCAGTGAAGGCCGGGTTCAGGGGAACACTGAAGCTTTCTTT
TRBJ2-7 | - | TRBD1 | TRBV10-3 | CAISGGPYEQYF | TGTGCCATCTCAGGGGGCCCCTACGAGCAGTACTTC
TRBJ1-2 | - | TRBD1 | TRBV19 | CASSPSGQLRGYTF | TGTGCCAGTAGTCCTTCGGGACAGCTACGGGGCTACACCTTC
TRBJ1-2 | - | TRBD1 | TRBV4-3 | CASSHPQGAGGYTF | TGCGCCAGCAGCCATCCGCAGGGGGCCGGTGGCTACACCTTC
TRBJ2-1 | - | TRBD2 | TRBV19 | CASSIPLSSGGYYNEQFF | TGTGCCAGTAGTATACCCCTCTCTAGCGGGGGTTATTACAATGAGCAGTTCTTC
TRBJ1-1 | once | TRBD1 | TRBV6-5 | CASSSRLQGPTEAFF | TGTGCCAGCAGTTCCCGACTACAGGGGCCCACTGAAGCTTTCTTT
TRBJ1-2 | - | - | TRBV18 | CASSRQDYGYTF | TGTGCCAGCTCACGACAGGACTATGGCTACACCTTC
TRBJ1-2 | - | - | TRBV19 | CASSGSGGYGYTF | TGTGCCAGTAGCGGATCGGGAGGGTATGGCTACACCTTC
TRBJ1-1 | - | - | TRBV7-2 | CASSLGSLNTEAFF | TGTGCCAGCAGCTTAGGTTCCTTGAACACTGAAGCTTTCTTT
TRBJ2-5 | - | TRBD1 | TRBV5-5 | CASSITGVSQETQYF | TGTGCCAGCAGCATAACAGGGGTCTCGCAAGAGACCCAGTACTTC
TRBJ1-4 | - | TRBD1 | TRBV3-1/TRBV3-2 | CASSPRTGADEKLFF | TGTGCCAGCAGCCCACGGACAGGGGCAGATGAAAAACTGTTTTTT
TRBJ1-2 | - | - | TRBV11-2 | CASSLDRIRGTYGYTF | TGTGCCAGCAGCTTAGATCGTATAAGGGGAACCTATGGCTACACCTTC
TRBJ2-1 | - | TRBD2 | TRBV4-3 | CASSQHSGTSGVLYSYNEQFF | TGCGCCAGCAGCCAGCACTCCGGGACTAGCGGGGTACTTTACTCCTACAATGAGCAGTTCTTC
TRBJ1-2 | once | - | TRBV6-5 | CASSYPGAGDYGYTF | TGTGCCAGCAGTTACCCTGGAGCAGGGGACTATGGCTACACCTTC
TRBJ1-1 | - | - | TRBV13 | CASSQNGGNTEAFF | TGTGCCAGCAGCCAAAACGGAGGGAACACTGAAGCTTTCTTT
TRBJ2-4 | - | TRBD1 | TRBV6-5 | CASQIGQGRGNIQYF | TGTGCCAGCCAGATCGGACAGGGGAGGGGAAACATTCAGTACTTC
TRBJ2-3 | - | TRBD1 | TRBV18 | CASSPRDSSTDTQYF | TGTGCCAGCTCACCCCGGGACAGTAGCACAGATACGCAGTATTTT
TRBJ1-1 | few | - | TRBV6-5 | CASRVAGAEAFF | TGTGCCAGCAGGGTTGCGGGAGCTGAAGCTTTCTTT
TRBJ2-2 | - | TRBD2 | TRBV5-1 | CASRGGGRSTGELFF | TGCGCCAGCCGGGGCGGGGGGCGCAGCACCGGGGAGCTGTTTTTT
TRBJ2-3 | - | TRBD1 | TRBV9 | CASSVEPTGWSGDTQYF | TGTGCCAGCAGCGTCGAGCCGACAGGGTGGAGTGGGGATACGCAGTATTTT
TRBJ2-4 | - | TRBD2 | TRBV4-1 | CASSQGPFRAGPSRIQYF | TGCGCCAGCAGCCAAGGCCCTTTTCGAGCGGGGCCGAGTCGGATTCAGTACTTC
TRBJ1-6 | - | - | TRBV27 | CASSLGNLHSSPLHF | TGTGCCAGCAGTCTCGGGAATCTCCATAGTTCACCCCTCCACTTT
TRBJ2-1 | - | TRBD2 | TRBV11-3 | CASSLGLANEQFF | TGTGCCAGCAGCTTAGGACTAGCCAATGAGCAGTTCTTC
TRBJ2-3 | - | TRBD2 | TRBV9 | CASSVEGLAGGKSDTQYF | TGTGCCAGCAGCGTAGAGGGACTAGCGGGGGGGAAGTCAGATACGCAGTATTTT